Many counts were recorded for the clone carrying this T cell receptor (beta chain). Its antigen is undetermined. Uncontrolled infections, other autoimmune diseases, pregnancy or lactation barred patients from enrollment. Orbital computed tomography, together with clinical symptoms, serum thyroxine, TRAb and thyroid ultrasound, was used for diagnosis. Amplified TCR beta CDR3 regions were obtained using RNA transcripts as template. HTBI primers were used in a first-round RT-PCR, which preceded a second-round multiplex PCR. Via MiXCR, TCRdb re-called the multiplex PCR reads, giving one row per CDR3 protein. The repertoire holds roughly 400,000 distinct CDR3 sequences, roughly 15% seen once, with 2% to 3% in the top ten. The sample is drawn from a study of Graves' ophthalmopathy and Graves' hyperthyroidism. Findings and limits, study-wide: The majority of expanded thyroid clonotypes above 0.001 frequency also occurred in blood.

The CDR3 is 14 amino acids. With V trimmed by 6 bases and J by 4 bases, 6 bases remained unmatched. This chain joins TRBV12-3 or TRBV12-4 and TRBJ2-7; 10 positions agree with TRBD1. Sequenced material: peripheral blood. The source is an adult woman with stable Graves' hyperthyroidism. CDR3 residues: CASSTTGGRYEQYF. CDR3 bases: TGTGCCAGCAGCACGACAGGGGGCCGTTACGAGCAGTACTTC.